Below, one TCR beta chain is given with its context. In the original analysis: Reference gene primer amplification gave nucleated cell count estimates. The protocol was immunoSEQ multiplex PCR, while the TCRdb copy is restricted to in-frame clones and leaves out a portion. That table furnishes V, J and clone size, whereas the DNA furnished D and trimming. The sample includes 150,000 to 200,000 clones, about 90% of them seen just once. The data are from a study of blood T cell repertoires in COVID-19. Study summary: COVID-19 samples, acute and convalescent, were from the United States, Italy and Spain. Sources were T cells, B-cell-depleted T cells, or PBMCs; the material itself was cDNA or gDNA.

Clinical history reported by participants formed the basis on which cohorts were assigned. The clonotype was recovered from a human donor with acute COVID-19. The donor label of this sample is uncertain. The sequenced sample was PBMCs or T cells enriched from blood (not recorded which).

The CDR3 sequence: CASSQSGGTKQETQYF. DNA of the CDR3: TGCGCCAGCAGTCAATCCGGGGGAACGAAGCAAGAGACCCAGTACTTC. The chain recombines TRBV23-1 with TRBJ2-5, with D possibly TRBD2 on 6 matching bases. TRBV23-1 belongs to the ORF category, with a function that is uncertain. Trimming cost V 0 bases and J 2 bases, with 13 bases left between them. The CDR3 is 16 amino acids.